This passage covers 14 T cell receptor beta chains from one sample sequenced in a study of regulatory T cells in long-lasting Graves disease. Sample time point: newly diagnosed GD, antithyroid drugs for less than 3 months. PBMCs provided the RNA from which the TCR library was made. CDR3-region Arm-PCR and iRepertoire HTBI primers produced the TCR beta libraries. TCRdb re-analysed the multiplex PCR reads in MiXCR, keeping a single row per CDR3 protein. The sample includes more than 400,000 distinct CDR3 sequences, about 16% of them seen just once. The same specimen was also included in a second study, on T cells in Graves' hyperthyroidism and ophthalmopathy.

The sequencing here drew on peripheral blood mononuclear cells (PBMCs), taken at new diagnosis, from a patient treated with antithyroid drugs. These receptors were taken from a man aged 35-49 years with Graves disease.

This clonotype was recorded at least ten times. This sequence joins TRBV28 and TRBJ2-1, with 13 bases fitting TRBD2. Germline trimming cut 4 bases from V and 6 bases from J; bases unmatched to any gene: 6. This CDR3 contains 16 residues. Germline CDR1 and CDR2: MDHEN and SYDVKM. The CDR3 reads CASSSRLAGGSNEQFF. In DNA, the CDR3 is TGTGCCAGCAGTTCCCGACTAGCGGGAGGCAGCAATGAGCAGTTCTTC.

This clonotype has at least ten counts. Here the CDR3 DNA reads TGTGCCAGCAGTTTCCCCGCGGACTTCCGAAGCTCCTACGAGCAGTACTTC. Amino acids: CASSFPADFRSSYEQYF. The chain combines TRBV28 with TRBJ2-7, with a weak D call TRBD2 (5 bases). Germline V gives CDR1 MDHEN, CDR2 SYDVKM. The CDR3 has 17 residues. Trimming removed 3 bases at V and 0 bases at J, with 18 bases between.

The chain links TRBV19 to TRBJ2-2, with D possibly being TRBD1 (6 bases). From germline, CDR1 is LNHDA and CDR2 SQIVND (reference sequence). Trimming took 5 bases from V and 4 from J, leaving 11 bases between them. The CDR3 contains 14 residues. The CDR3 bases are TGTGCCAGTAGTCAAAACAGGGTCACCGGGGAGCTGTTTTTT. Translating gives CASSQNRVTGELFF.

The table lists this clonotype with a few counts. A much larger clone lies a single base off, so this may be a read error. This chain links TRBV2 with TRBJ2-7; D gene unclear. Germline values: CDR1 SNHLY, CDR2 FYNNEI. CDR3 length: 15 residues. The germline V and J ends were trimmed by 5 bases and 4 bases, with 18 bases remaining between them. The CDR3 reads CASSRSVVTIYEQYF. CDR3 coding DNA: TGTGCCAGCAGTCGGTCGGTGGTAACAATTTACGAGCAGTACTTC.

This clonotype was detected many times. The V gene is TRBV5-1, the J gene TRBJ2-7, with TRBD1 matching over 9 bases. The germline V gene has CDR1 SGHRS and CDR2 YFSETQ. Trimming cost V 4 bases and J 6 bases; bases outside gene matches: 11. The CDR3 is made up of 15 amino acids. CDR3 loop: CASSLQTGTGFEQYF. Here the CDR3 DNA reads TGCGCCAGCAGCCTACAAACCGGGACAGGGTTCGAGCAGTACTTC.

This clonotype was counted once. This chain uses TRBV5-1 with TRBJ2-1; tentative D call: TRBD2 (6 bases). V shed 5 bases and J shed 6 bases, with 12 bases lying between them. The CDR3 length is 13 residues. Germline values: CDR1 SGHRS, CDR2 YFSETQ. The CDR3 spells CASSRLVGNEQFF. In nucleotides, the CDR3 is TGCGCCAGCAGTAGACTAGTAGGCAATGAGCAGTTCTTC.

This clonotype appeared many times. The chain joins TRBV28 to TRBJ2-5, with D perhaps matching TRBD2 (7 bases). Trimming pared 6 bases from V and 4 bases from J, leaving 15 bases between. The CDR3 runs to 14 residues. Germline loops: CDR1 MDHEN, CDR2 SYDVKM. The CDR3 nucleotides read TGTGCCAGCAGAGGGGGAGGGAGTTTAGAGACCCAGTACTTC. This sequence encodes CASRGGGSLETQYF.

With regard to this clonotype: With a much larger clone just one base away, this may be a read error. CDR3 amino acids: CAGSLDQGFYNEQFF. CDR3 nucleotide sequence: TGTGCCGGCAGCTTAGATCAGGGGTTCTACAATGAGCAGTTCTTC. The J gene is TRBJ2-1, the V gene TRBV7-9, with D possibly TRBD1 on 6 matching bases. This CDR3 region has 15 residues. Germline V lookup: CDR1 SEHNR, CDR2 FQNEAQ (reference sequence).

This clonotype was detected ten times or more. The rearrangement links TRBV30 to TRBJ2-7; D not resolved. This CDR3 is 14 amino acids long. The ends were cut back, 1 base at V and 3 bases at J, with 13 bases in the middle. Germline V CDR1 and CDR2: GTSNPN, SVGIG (reference sequence). The CDR3: CAWSGRTDRYEQYF. In DNA form, the CDR3 reads TGTGCCTGGAGTGGAAGGACGGACCGCTACGAGCAGTACTTC. The full variable domain, completed using reference TRBV30 and TRBJ2-7, is SQTIHQWPATLVQPVGSPLSLECTVEGTSNPNLYWYRQAAGRGLQLLFYSVGIGQISSEVPQNLSASRPQDRQFILSSKKLLLSDSGFYLCAWSGRTDRYEQYFGPGTRLTVT.

Turning to this clonotype: Given a much more abundant clone one base away, this may be a read error. The V and J genes are TRBV30 and TRBJ1-4; 7 bases are a match to TRBD1. Per the germline V gene, CDR1 is GTSNPN and CDR2 is SVGIG (reference sequence). CDR3 length: 14 amino acids. This chain's CDR3 is CAWSVRGGNERLFF. Written as DNA, the CDR3 is TGTGCCTGGAGTGTACGAGGGGGCAATGAAAGACTGTTTTTT.

In this sample, this clonotype turned up many times. DNA for the CDR3: TGTGCCAGCAGCTTAGTCGGACTAGCGGGAGGGCCGAATGAGCAGTTCTTC. Translated, it gives CASSLVGLAGGPNEQFF. The chain joins TRBV11-2 to TRBJ2-1, with 15 bases fitting TRBD2. V shed 1 base and J 7 bases; nucleotides not matched to a gene: 5. Germline CDR1 is SGHAT and CDR2 is FQNNGV. This CDR3 region has 17 residues. The whole variable domain, remainder taken from reference TRBV11-2 and TRBJ2-1, is EAGVAQSPRYKIIEKRQSVAFWCNPISGHATLYWYQQILGQGPKLLIQFQNNGVVDDSQLPKDRFSAERLKGVDSTLKIQPAKLEDSAVYLCASSLVGLAGGPNEQFFGPGTRLTVL.

V and J are TRBV5-4 and TRBJ2-2, with 11 bases matching TRBD1. The CDR3 consists of 16 residues. V gave up 3 bases and J gave up 5 bases; unmatched junction bases: 6. CDR1 is SGHNT, CDR2 YYREEE, per germline (reference sequence). In DNA form, the CDR3 reads TGTGCCAGCAGCTCAATGGACAGGGGGCGGACCGGGGAGCTGTTTTTT. It yields the protein CASSSMDRGRTGELFF. Full variable domain (rest looked up from reference TRBV5-4 and TRBJ2-2): ETGVTQSPTHLIKTRGQQVTLRCSSQSGHNTVSWYQQALGQGPQFIFQYYREEENGRGNFPPRFSGLQFPNYSSELNVNALELDDSALYLCASSSMDRGRTGELFFGEGSRLTVL.

The V call is TRBV12-3 or TRBV12-4, the J call TRBJ2-1; 8 bases are shared with TRBD2. V was clipped by 5 bases and J by 15 bases; unmatched bases: 6. The length of the CDR3 is 11 residues. CDR3 sequence: CASSISGNLFF. In DNA, the CDR3 is TGTGCCAGCAGTATTAGCGGGAACCTGTTCTTC.

This clonotype has more than one count but fewer than ten. The CDR3 sequence: CASSRLAGSAGELFF. The CDR3 DNA is TGTGCCAGCAGTCGACTAGCGGGGTCCGCCGGGGAGCTGTTTTTT. The rearrangement links TRBV6-1 to TRBJ2-2, with 11 bases fitting TRBD2. There are 15 residues in the CDR3. The ends lost 5 bases at V and 6 bases at J; junction bases unmatched: 5. Germline V gene data show CDR1 as MNHNS and CDR2 as SASEGT.